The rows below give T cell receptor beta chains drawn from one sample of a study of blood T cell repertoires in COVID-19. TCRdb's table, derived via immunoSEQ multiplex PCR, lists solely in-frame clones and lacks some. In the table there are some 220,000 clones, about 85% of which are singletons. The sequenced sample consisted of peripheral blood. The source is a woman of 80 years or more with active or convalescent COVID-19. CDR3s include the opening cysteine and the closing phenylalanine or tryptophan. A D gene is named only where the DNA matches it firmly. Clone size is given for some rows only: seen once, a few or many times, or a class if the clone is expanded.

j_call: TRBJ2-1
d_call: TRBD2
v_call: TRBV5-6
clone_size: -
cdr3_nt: TGTGCCAGCAGCTTTGGCGGGAGTGGGAATGAGCAGTTCTTC
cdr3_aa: CASSFGGSGNEQFF

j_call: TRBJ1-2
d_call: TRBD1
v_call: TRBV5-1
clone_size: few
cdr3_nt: TGCGCCAGCAGCTTCGGGGCAGGGGGATACTATGGCTACACCTTC
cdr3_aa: CASSFGAGGYYGYTF

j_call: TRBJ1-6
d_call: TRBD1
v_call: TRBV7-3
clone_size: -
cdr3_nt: TGTGCCAGCAGCCAACAGGGGGGCAATTCACCCCTCCACTTT
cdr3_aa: CASSQQGGNSPLHF

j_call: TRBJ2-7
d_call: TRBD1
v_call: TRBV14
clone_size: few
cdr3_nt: TGTGCCAGCAGCCTCCGACAGGGGCTACCCTACGAGCAGTACTTC
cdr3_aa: CASSLRQGLPYEQYF

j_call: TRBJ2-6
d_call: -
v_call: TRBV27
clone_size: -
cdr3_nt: TGTGCCAGCAGTTCTTACAGCTCTGGGGCCAACGTCCTGACTTTC
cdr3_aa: CASSSYSSGANVLTF

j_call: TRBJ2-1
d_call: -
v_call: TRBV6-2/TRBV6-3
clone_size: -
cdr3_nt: TGTGCCAGCAGTTACTCGATTATTCCTAGCGTGTACAATGAGCAGTTCTTC
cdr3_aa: CASSYSIIPSVYNEQFF

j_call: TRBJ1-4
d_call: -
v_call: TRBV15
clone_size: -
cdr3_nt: TGTGCCACCAGCAGAGTTTGGCAGGGTAATGTGGAAAAACTGTTTTTT
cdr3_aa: CATSRVWQGNVEKLFF

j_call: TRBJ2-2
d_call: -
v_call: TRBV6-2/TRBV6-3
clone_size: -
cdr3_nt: TGTGCCAGCAGCCCCTACCCTAGAATGGACACCGGGGAGCTGTTTTTT
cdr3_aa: CASSPYPRMDTGELFF

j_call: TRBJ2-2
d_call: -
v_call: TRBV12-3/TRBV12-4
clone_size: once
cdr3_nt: TGTGCCAGCAGTGGGTCCAGGGCCGGGGAGCTGTTTTTT
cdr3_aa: CASSGSRAGELFF

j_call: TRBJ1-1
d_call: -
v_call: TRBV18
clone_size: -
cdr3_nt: TGTGCCAGCTCCCACGACAGGAACACTGAAGCTTTCTTT
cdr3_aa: CASSHDRNTEAFF

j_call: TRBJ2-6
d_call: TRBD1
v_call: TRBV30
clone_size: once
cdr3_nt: TGTGCCGGGACAGGGGCTGGGGCCAACGTCCTGACTTTC
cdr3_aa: CAGTGAGANVLTF

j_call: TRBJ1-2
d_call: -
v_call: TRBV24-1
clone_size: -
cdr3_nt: TGTGCCACCAGTGACAGGGCTAACTATGGCTACACCTTC
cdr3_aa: CATSDRANYGYTF

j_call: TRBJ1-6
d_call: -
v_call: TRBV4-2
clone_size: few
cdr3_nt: TGTGCCAGCAGCCAATATTACGGAGATAAGAATTCACCCCTCCACTTT
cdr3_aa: CASSQYYGDKNSPLHF

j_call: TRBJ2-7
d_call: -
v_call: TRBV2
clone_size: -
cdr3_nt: TGTGCCAGCAGGGTACAGGGATTATCCTACGAGCAGTACTTC
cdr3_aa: CASRVQGLSYEQYF

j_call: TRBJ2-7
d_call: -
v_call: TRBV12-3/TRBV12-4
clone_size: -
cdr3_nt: TGTGCCAGCAGTGGGACATTTAACGAGCAGTACTTC
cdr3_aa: CASSGTFNEQYF

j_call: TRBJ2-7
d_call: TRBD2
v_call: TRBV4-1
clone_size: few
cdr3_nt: TGCGCCAGCAGCCAAGATCGACTAGCGGACCGCTCCTACGAGCAGTACTTC
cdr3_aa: CASSQDRLADRSYEQYF

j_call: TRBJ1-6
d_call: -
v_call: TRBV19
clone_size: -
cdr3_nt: TGTGCCAGTAGTAAGGGACAATCCTATAATTCACCCCTCCACTTT
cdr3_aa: CASSKGQSYNSPLHF

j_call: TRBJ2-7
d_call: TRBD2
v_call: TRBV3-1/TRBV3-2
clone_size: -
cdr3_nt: TGTGCCAGCAGCCAGAGGTCTAGCGGGAGTTACGAGCAGTACTTC
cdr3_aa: CASSQRSSGSYEQYF

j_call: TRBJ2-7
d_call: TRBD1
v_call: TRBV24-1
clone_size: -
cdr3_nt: TGTGCCACCAGTGATCCGGACAGGCCCTACGAGCAGTACTTC
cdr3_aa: CATSDPDRPYEQYF

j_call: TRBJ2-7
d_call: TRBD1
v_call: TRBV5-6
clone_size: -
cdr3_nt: TGTGCCAGCAGCTTGGGGACAGGGATTAGTTACGAGCAGTACTTC
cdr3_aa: CASSLGTGISYEQYF

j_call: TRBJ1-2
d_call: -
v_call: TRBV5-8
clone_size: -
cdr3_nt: TGTGCCAACCGAGGGGGGGGGCTTTTCTATGGCTACACCTTC
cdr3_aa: CANRGGGLFYGYTF

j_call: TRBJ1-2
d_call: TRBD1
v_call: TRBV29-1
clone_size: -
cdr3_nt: TGCAGCGTTGAAGGGAGACAGGGATCCCCTAACTATGGCTACACCTTC
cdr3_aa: CSVEGRQGSPNYGYTF

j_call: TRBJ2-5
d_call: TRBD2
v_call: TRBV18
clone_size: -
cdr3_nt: TGTGCCAGCTCACCAATAGCGGGAACTCAAGAGACCCAGTACTTC
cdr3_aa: CASSPIAGTQETQYF

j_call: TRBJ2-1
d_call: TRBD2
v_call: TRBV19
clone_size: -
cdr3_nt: TGTGCCAGTAGTACCGGACTAGCGGGGCGCTGGGATGAGCAGTTCTTC
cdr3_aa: CASSTGLAGRWDEQFF

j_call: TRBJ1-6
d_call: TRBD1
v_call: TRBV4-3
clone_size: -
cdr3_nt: TGCGCCAGCAGCCAAGATAGGGGACAGTATAATTCACCCCTCCACTTT
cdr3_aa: CASSQDRGQYNSPLHF

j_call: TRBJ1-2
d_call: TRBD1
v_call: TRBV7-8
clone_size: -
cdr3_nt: TGTGCCAGCAGCAGTTACACAGGGGTGGACTATGGCTACACCTTC
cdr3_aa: CASSSYTGVDYGYTF

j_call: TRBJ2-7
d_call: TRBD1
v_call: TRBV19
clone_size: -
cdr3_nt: TGTGCCAGTAGTATAGGGGGACAGGCCACCTACGAGCAGTACTTC
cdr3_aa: CASSIGGQATYEQYF

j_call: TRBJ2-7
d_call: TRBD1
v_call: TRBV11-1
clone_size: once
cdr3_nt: TGTGCCAGCAGCCATTCAGGACAGGGGTACTCCTACGAGCAGTACTTC
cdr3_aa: CASSHSGQGYSYEQYF

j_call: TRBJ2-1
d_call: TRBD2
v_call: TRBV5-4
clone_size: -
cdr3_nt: TGTGCCAGCAGCTTGAGAAATAGCGGGGGGGGTGAGCAGTTCTTC
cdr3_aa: CASSLRNSGGGEQFF

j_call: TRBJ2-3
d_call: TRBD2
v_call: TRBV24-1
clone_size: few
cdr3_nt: TGTGCCACGAATGACGGGAGGGGTGATACGCAGTATTTT
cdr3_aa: CATNDGRGDTQYF

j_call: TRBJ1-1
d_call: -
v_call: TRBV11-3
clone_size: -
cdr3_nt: TGTGCCAGCAGCTCCCAGACAGGAAACACTGAAGCTTTCTTT
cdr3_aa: CASSSQTGNTEAFF

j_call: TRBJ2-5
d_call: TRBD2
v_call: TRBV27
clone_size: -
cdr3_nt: TGTGCCAGCAGTCCAACTAGCGGGGGGGCGGGGGAGACCCAGTACTTC
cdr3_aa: CASSPTSGGAGETQYF

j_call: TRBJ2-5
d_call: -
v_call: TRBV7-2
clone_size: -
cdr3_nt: TGTGCGATCGGGTCAGAGACCCAGTACTTC
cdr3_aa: CAIGSETQYF

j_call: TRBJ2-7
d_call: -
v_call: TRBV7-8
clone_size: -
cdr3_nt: TGTGCCAGCAGCCTTCACTACGAGCAGTACTTC
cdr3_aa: CASSLHYEQYF

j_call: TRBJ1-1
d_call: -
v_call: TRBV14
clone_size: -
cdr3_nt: TGTGCCAGCAGCCAAGACAGGTCCTCCCGAGCTTTCTTT
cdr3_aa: CASSQDRSSRAFF

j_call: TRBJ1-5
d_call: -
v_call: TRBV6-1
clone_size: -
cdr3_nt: TGTGCCAGCAGTGACGGGGGTCAGCCCCAGCATTTT
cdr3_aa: CASSDGGQPQHF

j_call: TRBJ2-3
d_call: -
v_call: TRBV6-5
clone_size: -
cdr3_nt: TGTGCCAGCAAGAGGGGGTTGACAGATACGCAGTATTTT
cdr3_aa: CASKRGLTDTQYF

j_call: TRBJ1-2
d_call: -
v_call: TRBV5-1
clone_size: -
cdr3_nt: TGCGCCAGCAGACAGGAGCCGAACACCGACTCGGCCGGCTACACCTTC
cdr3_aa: CASRQEPNTDSAGYTF

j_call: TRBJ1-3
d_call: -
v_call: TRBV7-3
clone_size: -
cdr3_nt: TGTGCCAGCAGTACAGGGTTCGGAAACACCATATATTTT
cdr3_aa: CASSTGFGNTIYF

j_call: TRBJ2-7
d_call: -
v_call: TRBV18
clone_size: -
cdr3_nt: TGTGCCAGCTCACCAGTCGGACAGAGCTACGAGCAGTACTTC
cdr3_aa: CASSPVGQSYEQYF

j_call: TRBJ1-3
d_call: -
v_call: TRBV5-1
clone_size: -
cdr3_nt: TGCGCCAGCAGCTTCGGCGGCTCTGGAAACACCATATATTTT
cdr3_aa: CASSFGGSGNTIYF

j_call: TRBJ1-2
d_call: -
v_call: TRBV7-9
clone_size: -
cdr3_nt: TGTGCCAGCAGCTTAGAAGCAGCGAACTATGGCTACACCTTC
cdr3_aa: CASSLEAANYGYTF

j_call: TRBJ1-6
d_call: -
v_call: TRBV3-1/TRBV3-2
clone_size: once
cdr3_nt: TGTGCCAGCAGCCACGCAGGGTCACCCCTCCACTTT
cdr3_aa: CASSHAGSPLHF

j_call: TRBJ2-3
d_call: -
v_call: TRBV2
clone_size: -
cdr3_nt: TGTGCCAGCAACCCAAGAGGGGCCAGGGGAACAGATACGCAGTATTTT
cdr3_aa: CASNPRGARGTDTQYF

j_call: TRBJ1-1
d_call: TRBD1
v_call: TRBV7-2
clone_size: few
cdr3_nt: TGTGCCAGCAGCCCCGGACAGGGTCCCACTGAAGCTTTCTTT
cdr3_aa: CASSPGQGPTEAFF

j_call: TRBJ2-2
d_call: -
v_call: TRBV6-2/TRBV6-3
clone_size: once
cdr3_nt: TGTGCCAGCAGTCCCTTGACAGTCGCGAACACCGGGGAGCTGTTTTTT
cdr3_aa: CASSPLTVANTGELFF

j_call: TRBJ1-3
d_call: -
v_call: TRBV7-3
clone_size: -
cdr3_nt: TGTGCCAGCAGTCAGGGTACCTCTGGAAACACCATATATTTT
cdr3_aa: CASSQGTSGNTIYF

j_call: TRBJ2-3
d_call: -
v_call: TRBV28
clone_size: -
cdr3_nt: TGTGCCAGCAGTTTCTCTGGACTAACAGATACGCAGTATTTT
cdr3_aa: CASSFSGLTDTQYF

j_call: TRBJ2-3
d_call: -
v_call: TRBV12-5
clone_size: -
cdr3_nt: TGTGCTAGTGGCTACACAGATACGCAGTATTTT
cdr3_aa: CASGYTDTQYF

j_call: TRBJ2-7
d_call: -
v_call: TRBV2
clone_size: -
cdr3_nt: TGTGCCAGCATTCCGAGCAGGGGAACCTACGAGCAGTACTTC
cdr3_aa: CASIPSRGTYEQYF

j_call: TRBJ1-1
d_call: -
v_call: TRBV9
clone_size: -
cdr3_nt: TGTGCCAGCAGCCCGAGAACAGGTGGGGACACTGAAGCTTTCTTT
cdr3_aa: CASSPRTGGDTEAFF

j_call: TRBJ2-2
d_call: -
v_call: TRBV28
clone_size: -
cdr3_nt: TGTGCCAGCAGTTTTGCCGGCGCGGCCAGCCGGACCGGGGAGCTGTTTTTT
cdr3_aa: CASSFAGAASRTGELFF

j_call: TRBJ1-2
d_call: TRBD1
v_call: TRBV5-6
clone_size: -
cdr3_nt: TGTGCCAGCAGCCTCAGGGGGAGCTATGGCTACACCTTC
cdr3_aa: CASSLRGSYGYTF

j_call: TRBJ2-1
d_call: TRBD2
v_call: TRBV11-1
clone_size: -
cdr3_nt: TGTGCCAGCAGAATAGCTAGCGGACCTTACAATGAGCAGTTCTTC
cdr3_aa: CASRIASGPYNEQFF